This T cell receptor beta chain stems from a study of blood T cell repertoires in COVID-19. As for the study in general: T cells, B-cell-depleted T cells, or PBMCs provided the cDNA or gDNA that served as material.

V shed 5 bases and J shed 4 bases, with 13 bases lying between them. The CDR3 runs to 14 residues. Germline lookup yields CDR1 SGHTA and CDR2 FQGNSA. Original handling: Cell counts per sample came from amplifying reference gene primers. Clones were sequenced by immunoSEQ multiplex PCR, and TCRdb holds only the in-frame ones, with some missing. That table is the source of V, J and clone size, and D and trimming were worked out from the DNA. Here the sample spans 230,000 or so clones, roughly 84% being singletons. The sample taken for sequencing was peripheral blood. V gene TRBV7-2 combines with J gene TRBJ2-3; D gene uncertain. This receptor was obtained from a woman aged 40 to 50 who had recovered from COVID-19. CDR3 nucleotide sequence: TGTGCCAGCAGCCCGTCGTGGAGCGCAGATACGCAGTATTTT. Translation gives CASSPSWSADTQYF.